These 15 T cell receptor beta chains originate from one sample sequenced in a study of CD4 T cells in relation to SARS-CoV-2 and coronaviruses. The data were produced by immunoSEQ multiplex PCR, yet TCRdb's version contains in-frame clones alone and is incomplete. The sample lists under 25,000 clones, 55% to 80% occurring once. The unexposed donors gave CD4+ T cells in 2011-2018, prior to COVID-19. Isolation of CD4+ T cells took place after less than twelve days in culture. These receptors lack a known antigen. Sequenced sample: CD4+ T cells from PBMCs, cultured in vitro. The origin of the receptors is a human donor in good health.

The J gene is TRBJ2-7, the V gene TRBV5-1, with 10 bases aligning to TRBD1. Germline V gives CDR1 SGHRS, CDR2 YFSETQ. After removal of 4 bases from V and 1 base from J, the junction contained 5 bases not matched to a gene. The CDR3 contains 15 residues. CDR3 sequence: CASSKTGGPSYEQYF. The CDR3, as DNA: TGCGCCAGCAGCAAGACAGGGGGCCCATCCTACGAGCAGTACTTC.

The sample holds one count of this clone. The gene calls are TRBV18 and TRBJ1-5; D ambiguous. CDR1 is KGHSH, CDR2 LQKENI, per germline. The CDR3 is 15 residues long. The ends were cut back, 2 bases at V and 0 bases at J, with 8 bases in the middle. The CDR3 sequence is CASSPGYHSNQPQHF. The CDR3 nucleotides read TGTGCCAGCTCACCAGGGTACCATAGCAATCAGCCCCAGCATTTT.

This clone was detected only a few times. The genes are TRBV7-8 and TRBJ2-7; TRBD1 agrees at 8 bases. CDR1 is SGHVS, CDR2 FQNEAQ, per germline. This CDR3 contains 15 residues. V was pared by 1 base and J by 3 bases, with 5 bases of the junction left unmatched. CDR3 sequence reads: CASSLGDRIDYEQYF. As DNA, the CDR3 is TGTGCCAGCAGCTTAGGGGACAGGATAGACTACGAGCAGTACTTC.

The chain has TRBV3-1 (or the pseudogene TRBV3-2) and TRBJ1-2; D unresolved. Germline V gene sequence: CDR1 LGHDT, CDR2 YNNKEL (reference sequence). V was pared by 0 bases and J by 7 bases, with 12 bases between. The CDR3 has 14 amino acids. CDR3 loop: CASSQDPRVPGYTF. As DNA, the CDR3 is TGTGCCAGCAGCCAAGATCCGCGCGTCCCTGGCTACACCTTC.

This clone was observed a single time. This sequence joins TRBV19 and TRBJ1-2; 11 bases match TRBD1. The CDR3 spans 14 residues. The J segment lost 4 bases and the V segment lost 4 bases, leaving 2 bases of the junction unmatched. Germline V gene data show CDR1 as LNHDA and CDR2 as SQIVND (reference sequence). This CDR3 is CASSRDRGFYGYTF. The CDR3, as DNA: TGTGCCAGTAGTAGGGACAGGGGGTTCTATGGCTACACCTTC.

This CDR3 is CASSQDGTGGGRNQPQHF. CDR3 in DNA: TGTGCCAGCAGCCAAGACGGGACAGGGGGCGGGAGGAATCAGCCCCAGCATTTT. The chain is built from TRBV4-2 and TRBJ1-5, with TRBD1 identical over 12 bases. From germline, CDR1 is LGHNA and CDR2 YNFKEQ. This CDR3 is built from 18 residues. The V and J ends lost 0 bases and 4 bases, in that order; junction bases with no gene match: 7.

V usage is TRBV7-9 and J usage is TRBJ2-5, with unresolved D. V lost 5 bases and J 3 bases, leaving 13 bases between the germline ends. The CDR3 is 14 amino acids. In germline, CDR1 is SEHNR, CDR2 FQNEAQ (reference sequence). CDR3 residues: CASSLSGLEETQYF. The CDR3 DNA is TGTGCCAGCAGCCTCTCGGGCTTGGAAGAGACCCAGTACTTC.

In this sample, this clone turned up a few times. V and J are TRBV2 and TRBJ1-2; D gene unclear. The CDR3 extends over 14 amino acids. V shed 9 bases and J shed 3 bases, with 17 bases lying between them. CDR1 and CDR2 from the germline V gene are SNHLY and FYNNEI. The CDR3 protein is CASVVRQADYGYTF. The DNA for the CDR3 is TGTGCCAGTGTCGTTAGGCAGGCTGACTATGGCTACACCTTC.

V is TRBV3-1 (or the pseudogene TRBV3-2) and J is TRBJ2-3; TRBD2 agrees at 10 bases. V trimming: 0 bases; J trimming: 5 bases; junction bases outside the gene matches: 8. The CDR3 has 17 residues. Germline CDR1 LGHDT, CDR2 YNNKEL (reference sequence). The CDR3 reads CASSQDPSGGAGDTQYF. The DNA for the CDR3 is TGTGCCAGCAGCCAAGATCCCAGCGGGGGGGCCGGAGATACGCAGTATTTT.

The CDR3 loop is CASSFSDGPYEQYF. CDR3 in DNA: TGTGCCAGCAGCTTTTCCGACGGCCCCTACGAGCAGTACTTC. The chain has TRBV7-3 and TRBJ2-7, with D unresolved. The V gene's germline CDR1 is SGHTA and CDR2 FQGTGA. The length of the CDR3 is 14 residues. Trimming pared 3 bases from V and 2 bases from J, leaving 11 bases between.

The chain recombines TRBV18 with TRBJ2-1; 8 bases are shared with TRBD2. With V trimmed by 3 bases and J by 0 bases, 4 bases remained unmatched. Germline lookup yields CDR1 KGHSH and CDR2 LQKENI. This CDR3 comprises 16 residues. The CDR3, as DNA: TGTGCCAGCTCACCCCAGAGCGGGGGCTCCTACAATGAGCAGTTCTTC. Translating gives CASSPQSGGSYNEQFF.

As regards this clone: A read error may account for a junction end that differs from germline. This specimen includes other DNA sequences encoding the same CDR3. The CDR3 DNA follows: TGTGCCAGCAGCTTAGGGGGATTGAAAACTGAAGCTTTCTTT. Its protein product is CASSLGGLKTEAFF. The rearrangement uses TRBV7-2 and TRBJ1-1; D is uncertain. Germline lookup yields CDR1 SGHTA and CDR2 FQGNSA. CDR3 length: 14 residues.

The chain couples TRBV4-1 to TRBJ2-7; the D gene could be TRBD1 or TRBD2 (5 bases each). Trimming removed 4 bases from V and 0 bases from J, with 10 bases in between. Germline V gene data show CDR1 as MGHRA and CDR2 as YSYEKL. This CDR3 comprises 14 residues. The CDR3, as DNA: TGCGCCAGCAGCCGTGGGACGGACTCCTACGAGCAGTACTTC. As protein: CASSRGTDSYEQYF.

In its sample, this clone was seen once. The V and J genes are TRBV6-5 and TRBJ1-5, with D perhaps TRBD1 (5 bases). The germline V gene encodes CDR1 MNHEY and CDR2 SVGAGI. The CDR3 spans 14 residues. V lost 8 bases and J 3 bases, leaving 14 bases between the germline ends. The CDR3, as DNA: TGTGCCAGCGCGCAGGGTCCTGCCAATCAGCCCCAGCATTTT. Translated, it gives CASAQGPANQPQHF.

The V and J genes are TRBV5-5 and TRBJ1-1; 12 positions agree with TRBD1. Germline CDR1 is SGHKS and CDR2 is YYEKEE (reference sequence). Trimming removed 1 base from V and 4 bases from J; junction bases left unmatched: 11. The CDR3 is 18 amino acids. The CDR3 loop is CASSLILGTGGFSTEAFF. Written as DNA, the CDR3 is TGTGCCAGCAGCTTGATACTCGGGACAGGGGGCTTCAGCACTGAAGCTTTCTTT.